This T cell receptor beta chain was obtained from a study of T cells in Graves' hyperthyroidism and ophthalmopathy. Losses at the gene ends were 5 bases for V and 0 bases for J; bases not matched to a gene: 6. Germline values: CDR1 SGDLS, CDR2 YYNGEE. This CDR3 spans 15 amino acids. Whole-study findings and limits: Classification by a 13 V-J model distinguished ophthalmopathy from stable hyperthyroidism. Appearing also in blood were most of the thyroid clonotypes expanded above 0.001. The model made its ophthalmopathy prediction, and onset followed a median approximately six months later.

Amplified regions were TCR beta CDR3 sequences from RNA transcripts. The primer set for the first-round RT-PCR of the TCR CDR3 was HTBI. TCRdb re-called the multiplex PCR reads with MiXCR, one entry per CDR3 protein. Here the sample spans roughly 500,000 distinct CDR3 sequences, around 50% being singletons. Details on this clonotype: Its antigen is still unknown.

This clonotype originated in an adult woman with Graves' disease, either hyperthyroidism or ophthalmopathy (not recorded which). The specimen was peripheral blood or thyroid tissue (not recorded which). The J gene is TRBJ2-7, the V gene TRBV9, with 9 bases that match TRBD2. DNA of the CDR3: TGTGCCAGCAGTTTAGCGGGAGTTTCCTCCTACGAGCAGTACTTC. Protein product: CASSLAGVSSYEQYF.